This T cell receptor beta chain was identified in a study of T cells in Graves' hyperthyroidism and ophthalmopathy. This clonotype has just one count. Its matching antigen is unknown. Study-level findings and limits: Progression to ophthalmopathy was predicted a median of approximately seven months early.

RNA transcripts gave rise to amplified TCR beta CDR3 regions. RT-PCR in the first round (using the HTBI primer set) targeted the TCR CDR3. MiXCR was run by TCRdb on the multiplex PCR reads, yielding one entry per CDR3 protein. The repertoire holds 350,000 or so distinct CDR3 sequences, 15% to 20% seen once, with about 16% in the top ten. In germline, CDR1 is WNHNN, CDR2 SYGVQD (reference sequence). Between the trimmed V and J ends, which lost 2 bases and 1 base, there was a span of 8 bases. The CDR3 length is 14 residues. Clinical Activity Scores of at least 3, NOSPECS grades of at least 4 and durations under 3 months characterized ophthalmopathy patients. Uncontrolled infection, other autoimmune disease, pregnancy and lactation each barred patients from inclusion. The diagnoses drew upon clinical symptoms, serum thyroxine and TRAb, thyroid ultrasound and orbital computed tomography.

Specimen: blood. The sequence came from a woman aged 40 to 55 with Graves' ophthalmopathy. V usage is TRBV10-1 and J usage is TRBJ1-1; no firm D call. CDR3 bases: TGCGCCAGCAGTGAGGTCCAGTCGAACACTGAAGCTTTCTTT. It yields the protein CASSEVQSNTEAFF.